The sequence of this T cell receptor beta chain was determined in a study of T-cell reconstitution after alpha-beta-depleted transplantation in children. The CDR3 runs 12 residues. V was pared by 4 bases and J by 0 bases, with 4 bases between. Unique molecular identifiers were used to barcode this TCRbeta library. MiXCR, applied by TCRdb to the PCR reads, yields one record per CDR3 protein. The sample has under 750,000 distinct CDR3 sequences, around 23% seen once. Study observations and caveats: A year had passed since transplant, and T-cell counts and diversity by then came mostly from newly produced T cells. The origin of alpha-beta T cells about two months after transplant was reportedly several hundred expanded graft clones.

This clonotype was picked up many times. Antigen: not known. The chain joins TRBV12-3 or TRBV12-4 to TRBJ2-7; D not certain. This clonotype originated in a boy in the first two years of life who had a stem cell transplant for acute myeloid leukemia, so the T cells may come from the graft donor. The input for sequencing was PBMCs, mostly from graft donor cells, taken 360 days after TCRalphabeta/CD19-depleted stem cell transplant. CDR3 DNA: TGTGCCAGCAGTTCCATCTCCTACGAGCAGTACTTC. Translation gives CASSSISYEQYF.